This is a list of T cell receptor beta chains from one sample in a study of T cells in Graves' hyperthyroidism and ophthalmopathy. TCRdb processed the multiplex PCR reads anew with MiXCR; each CDR3 protein has one entry. The table includes around 350,000 distinct CDR3 sequences, about a fifth detected once. Sequences were obtained from blood. The receptors derive from a woman younger than 30 with Graves' hyperthyroidism. CDR3s include the opening cysteine and the closing phenylalanine or tryptophan. The order of the fields is clone size, CDR3 length, J gene, V gene, CDR3 protein. Some rows have no size entry. The others give once, few or many, or a class for an expanded clone.

size: many
length: 13
J: TRBJ1-5
V: TRBV20-1
CDR3: CSASRGGGQPQHF

size: few
length: 15
J: TRBJ1-6
V: TRBV18
CDR3: CASSPLGTGNSPLHF

size: many
length: 14
J: TRBJ2-7
V: TRBV12-3/TRBV12-4
CDR3: CASTNSDRVDEQYF

size: few
length: 10
J: TRBJ1-3
V: TRBV12-3/TRBV12-4
CDR3: CASRRNTIYF

size: .
length: 12
J: TRBJ1-1
V: TRBV6-2/TRBV6-3
CDR3: CASRISAVEAFF

size: many
length: 13
J: TRBJ2-7
V: TRBV2
CDR3: CASSAGREYEQYF

size: many
length: 15
J: TRBJ1-1
V: TRBV18
CDR3: CASSPPRRENTEAFF

size: many
length: 15
J: TRBJ1-2
V: TRBV10-3
CDR3: CAIRGGQGADYGYTF

size: many
length: 13
J: TRBJ1-1
V: TRBV30
CDR3: CALIWGVDTEAFF

size: many
length: 15
J: TRBJ2-7
V: TRBV6-5
CDR3: CASSYSPGQGGEQYF

size: many
length: 15
J: TRBJ2-5
V: TRBV27
CDR3: CASSLLSSGQETQYF

size: .
length: 12
J: TRBJ1-1
V: TRBV27
CDR3: CASRTPATEAFF

size: .
length: 14
J: TRBJ1-1
V: TRBV12-3/TRBV12-4
CDR3: CASSRYRGATEAFF

size: many
length: 16
J: TRBJ2-6
V: TRBV7-3
CDR3: CASSLSSGTGANVLTF

size: many
length: 18
J: TRBJ2-4
V: TRBV6-1
CDR3: CASSGGLAGGLNKNIQYF

size: many
length: 14
J: TRBJ2-7
V: TRBV20-1
CDR3: CSARDPITGSEQYF

size: many
length: 14
J: TRBJ2-7
V: TRBV12-3/TRBV12-4
CDR3: CASSQDRIPYEQYF

size: .
length: 19
J: TRBJ2-2
V: TRBV5-1
CDR3: CASSLPSLAGRANTGELFF

size: few
length: 15
J: TRBJ1-2
V: TRBV19
CDR3: CASSIPSGRRYGYTF

size: many
length: 14
J: TRBJ2-5
V: TRBV2
CDR3: CASRGRRGEETQYF

size: .
length: 13
J: TRBJ1-1
V: TRBV6-5
CDR3: CASSLNRAAEAFF

size: many
length: 14
J: TRBJ1-1
V: TRBV7-9
CDR3: CASSTFTGNTEAFF

size: many
length: 14
J: TRBJ2-7
V: TRBV7-6
CDR3: CASSSPGLDYEQYF

size: few
length: 13
J: TRBJ2-7
V: TRBV18
CDR3: CASSPGSGPEQYF

size: many
length: 13
J: TRBJ2-7
V: TRBV19
CDR3: CASSAGTSYEQYF

size: .
length: 13
J: TRBJ1-2
V: TRBV27
CDR3: CASSNTRSHVYTF

size: many
length: 12
J: TRBJ2-7
V: TRBV6-5
CDR3: CASRDTYYEQYF

size: many
length: 15
J: TRBJ2-5
V: TRBV12-3/TRBV12-4
CDR3: CASSDPPGHQETQYF

size: many
length: 13
J: TRBJ2-5
V: TRBV20-1
CDR3: CSASKTGIETQYF

size: many
length: 12
J: TRBJ2-7
V: TRBV11-2
CDR3: CASSPIGYEQYF

size: .
length: 13
J: TRBJ1-2
V: TRBV2
CDR3: CASSEGSVHGYTF

size: many
length: 13
J: TRBJ2-7
V: TRBV6-1
CDR3: CASSTGSPYEQYF

size: many
length: 16
J: TRBJ2-7
V: TRBV28
CDR3: CASSLTRAGGSYEQYF

size: many
length: 15
J: TRBJ2-5
V: TRBV4-1
CDR3: CASSQVFVGVETQYF

size: few
length: 15
J: TRBJ1-1
V: TRBV5-5
CDR3: CASSQTGRLRTEAFF

size: .
length: 15
J: TRBJ1-3
V: TRBV20-1
CDR3: CSARQDVSSGNTIYF

size: once
length: 16
J: TRBJ2-2
V: TRBV20-1
CDR3: CSARNTGTGGSGELFF

size: many
length: 15
J: TRBJ2-7
V: TRBV27
CDR3: CASSQGTLRPYEQYF

size: many
length: 15
J: TRBJ1-1
V: TRBV6-1
CDR3: CASVRGGGGTGEAFF

size: many
length: 18
J: TRBJ1-1
V: TRBV4-2
CDR3: CASSQVWVKRQQNTEAFF

size: many
length: 14
J: TRBJ2-7
V: TRBV27
CDR3: CASSSWDRSNEQYF

size: many
length: 18
J: TRBJ1-3
V: TRBV5-1
CDR3: CASSSNAQGALSGNTIYF

size: many
length: 17
J: TRBJ1-2
V: TRBV29-1
CDR3: CSTMAPGTGGVLSGYTF

size: many
length: 16
J: TRBJ2-6
V: TRBV12-3/TRBV12-4
CDR3: CASSTTSAAGANVLTF

size: many
length: 15
J: TRBJ2-5
V: TRBV5-8
CDR3: CASSHATGRGETQYF